This TCR beta chain was identified in a study of control samples from healthy donors and cancer patients. Assay: immunoSEQ multiplex PCR; the TCRdb copy retains only in-frame clones and omits some. The sample consists of about 160,000 clones, roughly 90% of them appearing once. The germline V gene has CDR1 SGHAT and CDR2 FQNNGV. CDR3 length equals 15 residues. V dropped 1 base and J dropped 4; count of bases not matched to a gene: 5. The clonotype comes from a woman in her 30s in good health. The sequencing input was blood. The genes are TRBV11-2 and TRBJ1-2; the match to TRBD1 covers 8 bases. This CDR3 reads CASSLGDRFSYGYTF. The CDR3, as DNA: TGTGCCAGCAGCTTAGGGGACAGGTTCTCCTATGGCTACACCTTC.